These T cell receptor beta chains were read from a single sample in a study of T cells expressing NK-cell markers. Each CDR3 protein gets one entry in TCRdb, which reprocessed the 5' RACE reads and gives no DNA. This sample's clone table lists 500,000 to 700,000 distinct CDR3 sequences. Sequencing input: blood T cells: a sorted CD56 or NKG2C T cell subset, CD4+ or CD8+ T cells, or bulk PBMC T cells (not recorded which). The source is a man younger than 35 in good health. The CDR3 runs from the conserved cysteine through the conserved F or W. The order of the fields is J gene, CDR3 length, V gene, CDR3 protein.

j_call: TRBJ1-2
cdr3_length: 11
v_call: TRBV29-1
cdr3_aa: CSVKTGILYTF

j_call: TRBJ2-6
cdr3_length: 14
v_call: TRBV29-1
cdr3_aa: CSVQWRSGANVLTF

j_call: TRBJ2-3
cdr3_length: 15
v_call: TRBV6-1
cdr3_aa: CASSWGLLNTDTQYF

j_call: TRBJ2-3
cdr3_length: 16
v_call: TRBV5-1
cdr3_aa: CASSLAPGTTTDTQYF

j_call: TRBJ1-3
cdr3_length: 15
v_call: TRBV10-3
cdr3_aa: CAIRWGESPGNTIYF

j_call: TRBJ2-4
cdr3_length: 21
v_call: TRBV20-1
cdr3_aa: CSAAGQIKGQVSWRAKNIQYF

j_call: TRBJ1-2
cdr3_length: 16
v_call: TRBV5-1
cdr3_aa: CASSLGQGAINYGYTF

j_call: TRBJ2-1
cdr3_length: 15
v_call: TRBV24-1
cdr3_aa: CATSDGAGTINEQFF

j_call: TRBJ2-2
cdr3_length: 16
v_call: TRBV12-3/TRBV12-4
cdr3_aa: CASALAGGPNTGELFF

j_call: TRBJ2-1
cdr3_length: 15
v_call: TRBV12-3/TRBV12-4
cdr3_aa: CASSPLSGTNNEQFF

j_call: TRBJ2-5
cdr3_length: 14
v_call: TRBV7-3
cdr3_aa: CASSLGLGDGTQYF

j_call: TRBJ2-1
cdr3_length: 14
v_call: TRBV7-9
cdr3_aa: CASSLPRDYNEQFF

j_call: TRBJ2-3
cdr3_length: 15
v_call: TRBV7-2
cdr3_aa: CASGQQGARTDTQYF

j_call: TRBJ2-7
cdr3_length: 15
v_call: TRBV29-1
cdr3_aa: CSVEIRLAGVYEQYF

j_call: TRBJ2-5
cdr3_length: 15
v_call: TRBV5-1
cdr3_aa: CASSLALTSGETQYF

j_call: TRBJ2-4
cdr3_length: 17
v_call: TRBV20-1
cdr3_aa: CSAHTGGETLAKNIQYF